Listed below are T cell receptor beta chains from one sample, sequenced in a study of CD8 T cells in Susac syndrome. TCRdb independently ran MiXCR on the immunoSEQ multiplex PCR reads; one entry per CDR3 protein. Here the sample spans approximately 180,000 distinct CDR3 sequences, approximately 96% being singletons. Sequenced material: CD4+ T cells from PBMCs. These receptors came from a human donor with multiple sclerosis. CDR3s include the opening cysteine and the closing phenylalanine or tryptophan. Fields, in order: D gene, J gene, V gene, clone size, CDR3 DNA, CDR3 protein. The D gene is left open where the match is weak. Size tells how often a clone was seen (once, few, many) or the class of an expanded clone, and some rows leave it out.

D gene: NA
J gene: TRBJ2-7
V gene: TRBV28
clone size: NA
CDR3 DNA: TGTGCCAGCAGTCTCCCAAGAGGACAGCCCTACGAGCAGTACTTC
CDR3 protein: CASSLPRGQPYEQYF

D gene: NA
J gene: TRBJ2-5
V gene: TRBV12-5
clone size: NA
CDR3 DNA: TGTGCTAGTGGTTTGGTCACTAGCAGCCGGGGGACCCAGTACTTC
CDR3 protein: CASGLVTSSRGTQYF

D gene: NA
J gene: TRBJ2-5
V gene: TRBV30
clone size: NA
CDR3 DNA: TGTGCCTCTAGGGACCGCGGGGTAGAGACCCAGTACTTC
CDR3 protein: CASRDRGVETQYF

D gene: TRBD2
J gene: TRBJ2-1
V gene: TRBV30
clone size: NA
CDR3 DNA: TGTGCCTGGAGTAGGGGACTAGCGACCCATGAGCAGTTCTTC
CDR3 protein: CAWSRGLATHEQFF

D gene: TRBD2
J gene: TRBJ2-5
V gene: TRBV20-1
clone size: NA
CDR3 DNA: TGCAGTGCTAGTCCCGGACTAGCGGGGGGGCCAGAGACCCAGTACTTC
CDR3 protein: CSASPGLAGGPETQYF

D gene: NA
J gene: TRBJ2-7
V gene: TRBV3-1
clone size: NA
CDR3 DNA: TGTGCCAGCAGCCAAGAAGGGTGGACCGCCCGCTACGAGCAGTACTTC
CDR3 protein: CASSQEGWTARYEQYF

D gene: NA
J gene: TRBJ2-1
V gene: TRBV12-3/TRBV12-4
clone size: NA
CDR3 DNA: TGTGCCAGCAGTTTAATCCAGGCAAAGCAGTTCTTC
CDR3 protein: CASSLIQAKQFF

D gene: TRBD1
J gene: TRBJ1-2
V gene: TRBV9
clone size: NA
CDR3 DNA: TGTGCCAGCAGCGCGGGACCTGGCGGACAGGGGGCCTATGGCTACACCTTC
CDR3 protein: CASSAGPGGQGAYGYTF

D gene: NA
J gene: TRBJ2-7
V gene: TRBV5-1
clone size: NA
CDR3 DNA: TGCGCCAGCAGCTTGCGGGCGATGTCCTACGAGCAGTACTTC
CDR3 protein: CASSLRAMSYEQYF

D gene: NA
J gene: TRBJ2-6
V gene: TRBV19
clone size: once
CDR3 DNA: TGTGCCAGTAGTATTCCTGGGGCCAACGTCCTGACTTTC
CDR3 protein: CASSIPGANVLTF

D gene: NA
J gene: TRBJ2-3
V gene: TRBV6-5
clone size: NA
CDR3 DNA: TGTGCCAGCAGTTACTCTTGGGACGCTGGCACAGATACGCAGTATTTT
CDR3 protein: CASSYSWDAGTDTQYF

D gene: NA
J gene: TRBJ2-5
V gene: TRBV12-3/TRBV12-4
clone size: NA
CDR3 DNA: TGTGCCAGCAGTTTTTACGTCGGCTCAGAAGAGACCCAGTACTTC
CDR3 protein: CASSFYVGSEETQYF

D gene: TRBD2
J gene: TRBJ2-5
V gene: TRBV3-1
clone size: NA
CDR3 DNA: TGTGCCAGCAGCCAAGACCGGGCTAGCGGGGGGTCTCAAGAGACCCAGTACTTC
CDR3 protein: CASSQDRASGGSQETQYF

D gene: NA
J gene: TRBJ2-7
V gene: TRBV30
clone size: NA
CDR3 DNA: TGTGCCTGGAGTGCGGACAGTCTCCACGAGCAGTACTTC
CDR3 protein: CAWSADSLHEQYF

D gene: NA
J gene: TRBJ2-3
V gene: TRBV24-1
clone size: NA
CDR3 DNA: TGTGCCACCAGTGACTCGGGGGTTCTCATGGATACGCAGTATTTT
CDR3 protein: CATSDSGVLMDTQYF

D gene: NA
J gene: TRBJ2-7
V gene: TRBV3-1
clone size: NA
CDR3 DNA: TGTGCCAGCAGCCGGAAAGACATTACAGCCTACGAGCAGTACTTC
CDR3 protein: CASSRKDITAYEQYF

D gene: NA
J gene: TRBJ2-7
V gene: TRBV5-4
clone size: NA
CDR3 DNA: TGTGCCAGCAGCTTGGTGGGGGGGGCCCACGAGCAGTACTTC
CDR3 protein: CASSLVGGAHEQYF

D gene: NA
J gene: TRBJ2-1
V gene: TRBV5-4
clone size: NA
CDR3 DNA: TGTGCCAGCAGCCCCGGGCAAGGAATAAGGGTGCAGTTCTTC
CDR3 protein: CASSPGQGIRVQFF

D gene: NA
J gene: TRBJ1-4
V gene: TRBV25-1
clone size: NA
CDR3 DNA: TGTGCCAGCAGTGAGATACCGACAGCGAAACTGTTTTTT
CDR3 protein: CASSEIPTAKLFF

D gene: TRBD1
J gene: TRBJ1-4
V gene: TRBV9
clone size: NA
CDR3 DNA: TGTGCCAGCAGCACAGGGGGCTTAACTAATGAAAAACTGTTTTTT
CDR3 protein: CASSTGGLTNEKLFF

D gene: NA
J gene: TRBJ2-7
V gene: TRBV9
clone size: NA
CDR3 DNA: TGTGCCAGCAGCGTAGTCGGCTCTGGCGAGCAGTACTTC
CDR3 protein: CASSVVGSGEQYF

D gene: NA
J gene: TRBJ2-7
V gene: TRBV29-1
clone size: NA
CDR3 DNA: TGCAGCGTTGGCAGCTACGAGCAGTACTTC
CDR3 protein: CSVGSYEQYF

D gene: TRBD1
J gene: TRBJ2-7
V gene: TRBV12-3/TRBV12-4
clone size: once
CDR3 DNA: TGTGCCAGCAGGCCACAGGGGGCCGCCTACGAGCAGTACTTC
CDR3 protein: CASRPQGAAYEQYF

D gene: NA
J gene: TRBJ1-2
V gene: TRBV30
clone size: NA
CDR3 DNA: TGTGCCTGGTTCCACGAGACTAACTATGGCTACACCTTC
CDR3 protein: CAWFHETNYGYTF

D gene: TRBD1
J gene: TRBJ2-1
V gene: TRBV18
clone size: NA
CDR3 DNA: TGTGCCAGCTCACCGGGACAGGGCGGAAACAATGAGCAGTTCTTC
CDR3 protein: CASSPGQGGNNEQFF

D gene: TRBD1
J gene: TRBJ1-1
V gene: TRBV29-1
clone size: NA
CDR3 DNA: TGCAGCGGGACAGGGACCGCGAACACTGAAGCTTTCTTT
CDR3 protein: CSGTGTANTEAFF

D gene: NA
J gene: TRBJ2-1
V gene: TRBV6-6
clone size: few
CDR3 DNA: TGTGCCAGCTTTTCCTACAATGAGCAGTTCTTC
CDR3 protein: CASFSYNEQFF

D gene: TRBD1
J gene: TRBJ1-6
V gene: TRBV4-3
clone size: NA
CDR3 DNA: TGCGCCAGCAGCCAAGAAAGGGGTACCGACAGGGCCCTAAATTCACCCCTCCACTTT
CDR3 protein: CASSQERGTDRALNSPLHF

D gene: NA
J gene: TRBJ2-3
V gene: TRBV14
clone size: NA
CDR3 DNA: TGTGCCAGCAGCCAAGATCGCAAAGACACGCAGTATTTT
CDR3 protein: CASSQDRKDTQYF

D gene: NA
J gene: TRBJ1-1
V gene: TRBV29-1
clone size: NA
CDR3 DNA: TGCAGCGTTGAAAGGACGGCCGACACTGAAGCTTTCTTT
CDR3 protein: CSVERTADTEAFF

D gene: TRBD2
J gene: TRBJ2-3
V gene: TRBV27
clone size: NA
CDR3 DNA: TGTGCCAGCACTAGACTAGCGGGGGACTCCACAGATACGCAGTATTTT
CDR3 protein: CASTRLAGDSTDTQYF

D gene: NA
J gene: TRBJ2-3
V gene: TRBV18
clone size: NA
CDR3 DNA: TGTGCCAGCTCACCAAAGGACAGCCTCACAGATACGCAGTATTTT
CDR3 protein: CASSPKDSLTDTQYF

D gene: NA
J gene: TRBJ2-5
V gene: TRBV6-6
clone size: NA
CDR3 DNA: TGTGCCAGCAGCGTCGGCGGGGCCAGTTTCGTAGAGACCCAGTACTTC
CDR3 protein: CASSVGGASFVETQYF

D gene: NA
J gene: TRBJ2-6
V gene: TRBV5-1
clone size: NA
CDR3 DNA: TGCGCCAGCAGCTTCCGGGACGGAACCCTTAGCTCTGGGGCCAACGTCCTGACTTTC
CDR3 protein: CASSFRDGTLSSGANVLTF

D gene: TRBD2
J gene: TRBJ2-7
V gene: TRBV20-1
clone size: NA
CDR3 DNA: TGCAGTGCTAGGGATCAAACCGGGACTAGCTACGAGCAGTACTTC
CDR3 protein: CSARDQTGTSYEQYF

D gene: TRBD1
J gene: TRBJ1-6
V gene: TRBV12-3/TRBV12-4
clone size: NA
CDR3 DNA: TGTGCCAGCAGTTTAGGGGACAGGGGTAGGTCCTATAATTCACCCCTCCACTTT
CDR3 protein: CASSLGDRGRSYNSPLHF

D gene: NA
J gene: TRBJ1-1
V gene: TRBV20-1
clone size: NA
CDR3 DNA: TGCAGTGCTAGAGATGGTGGGGGCAGGGAAGCTTTCTTT
CDR3 protein: CSARDGGGREAFF

D gene: NA
J gene: TRBJ2-3
V gene: TRBV30
clone size: NA
CDR3 DNA: TGTGCCTGCGACCCCGTAGGCCCAGATACGCAGTATTTT
CDR3 protein: CACDPVGPDTQYF

D gene: NA
J gene: TRBJ2-7
V gene: TRBV6-2/TRBV6-3
clone size: NA
CDR3 DNA: TGTGCCAGCAGCACCCCACAGGGTCCAGAGGAGCAGTACTTC
CDR3 protein: CASSTPQGPEEQYF

D gene: TRBD2
J gene: TRBJ2-7
V gene: TRBV6-5
clone size: NA
CDR3 DNA: TGTGCCAGCAGTTACGGGGCGGGGGTCGAGCAGTACTTC
CDR3 protein: CASSYGAGVEQYF

D gene: NA
J gene: TRBJ2-3
V gene: TRBV10-3
clone size: NA
CDR3 DNA: TGTGCCATCAGCTCCAGCGGGACAGCGAGGGTGGGTACGCAGTATTTT
CDR3 protein: CAISSSGTARVGTQYF